Below, one TCR beta chain is given with its context. There is no known antigen for this receptor. This could be a read error, since a much larger clone is one nucleotide away. This entry comes from a study of T cell repertoires in cytomegalovirus infection (dated by TCRdb to about 2019). With respect to the entire study: Because public TCR beta signatures pointed to carriage of CMV infection together with the matching HLA type, the HLA type of each donor mattered for the analysis. What the authors observed across the whole study: In both this cohort and an independent roughly 330-donor cohort, the cumulative frequency of public TCR beta family members distinguished carriers of CMV infection plus the relevant HLA type. The ex vivo response was dominated by HLA-C-restricted CMV-specific TCR beta clonotypes, which also provided the single most frequent clonotype in two of eight donors.

TCRdb records Illumina HiSeq 1500 as the sequencer. Using fastp trimming at Q25 and MiXCR clonotype assembly, TCRdb reanalyzed the public sequencing data and kept in-frame beta chains. All rows with the same CDR3 protein become a single entry with the most common DNA and genes. The sample data list about 400,000 distinct CDR3 sequences, and approximately 18% of these were observed just once. The top ten constitute about 10% of the sample. The CDR3 covers 12 residues, taking in both the cysteine and the phenylalanine. Solely the CDR3 DNA is kept, with 36 bases framed from the first base. V loses 1 base of germline sequence and J loses 10 bases, and the interval between the two ends is 11 bases. CDR1 SGHTA and CDR2 FQGNSA were looked up in the germline V gene.

This receptor chain uses TRBV7-2 and TRBJ2-7, with the D gene uncertain. Sequencing was performed on PBMCs. This TCR was sampled from a human donor in good health (CMV status not recorded). Some clones in this sample may be carry-over from other donors' samples. The CDR3 reads as follows: CASSLGLVSQYF. The base sequence is TGTGCCAGCAGCTTAGGTCTGGTGAGCCAGTACTTC.